Following are 27 T cell receptor beta chains from one sample sequenced in a study of persistence of HIV-infected CD4 T cells. Cells were stimulated with overlapping HIV-1 Gag 15-mer peptides. Sorted nonresponding memory CD4+ T cells were CD40L-negative, CD69-negative, CD45RO-high. These receptors' targets are unknown. The immunoSEQ assay was version 4, run in survey mode. Produced via immunoSEQ multiplex PCR; TCRdb's table is partial and in-frame only. The data show some 32,000 clones, 80% to 90% seen once. The sequencing used CD4+ T cells sorted from PBMCs after approximately 19-hour stimulation, collected from a patient who received antiretroviral therapy. The receptors come from an adult woman with HIV who was CMV-seropositive.

The chain employs TRBV19 and TRBJ1-4; perhaps TRBD1 as D (6 bases). CDR1 is LNHDA, CDR2 SQIVND, per germline (reference sequence). Between the trimmed V and J ends, which lost 7 bases and 8 bases, there was a span of 17 bases. This CDR3 is 14 amino acids long. The chain's CDR3 is CASTNGQRGEKLFF. For the CDR3, the DNA is TGTGCCAGTACTAACGGGCAGAGGGGGGAAAAACTGTTTTTT.

J is TRBJ1-2 and V is TRBV29-1; D might be TRBD1 (5 bases). The CDR3 loop spans 11 amino acids. V was clipped by 4 bases and J by 6 bases, with 9 bases between them. Germline CDR1 SQVTM, CDR2 ANQGSEA. CDR3 bases: TGCAGCGTTGGTAGGGGAGATGGCTACACCTTC. Its translation is CSVGRGDGYTF.

This chain joins TRBV21-1 and TRBJ1-2; the table's D call, TRBD1, was not checked against the DNA. TRBV21-1 is flagged as a pseudogene. The length of the CDR3 is 17 residues. The CDR3 sequence is CASLKPGQGVLLYGYTF. The CDR3 DNA sequence: TGTGCCAGCCTTAAACCGGGACAGGGTGTCCTTCTCTATGGCTACACCTTC.

The genes are TRBV21-1 and TRBJ2-7; the DNA was not compared with TRBD2, the D call given in the table. TRBV21-1 is flagged as a pseudogene. The CDR3 spans 14 residues. CDR3 in amino acids: CASSKDRLAYEQYF. CDR3 in DNA: TGTGCCAGCAGCAAAGACAGACTAGCCTACGAGCAGTACTTC.

This chain joins TRBV9 and TRBJ2-1; TRBD2 matches at 7 bases. This CDR3 comprises 14 residues. Germline CDR1 is SGDLS and CDR2 is YYNGEE. V was clipped by 3 bases and J by 8 bases; unmatched bases: 8. CDR3 coding DNA: TGTGCCAGCAGCGCCCGGGACTACTCCGATGAGCAGTTCTTC. Its translation: CASSARDYSDEQFF.

The V call is TRBV5-1, the J call TRBJ1-2, with 9 positions matching TRBD1. Germline loops: CDR1 SGHRS, CDR2 YFSETQ. The CDR3 runs to 14 residues. With V trimmed by 2 bases and J by 4 bases, 3 bases remained unmatched. CDR3 DNA: TGCGCCAGCAGCTTACAGGGGGCTAGCTATGGCTACACCTTC. It specifies CASSLQGASYGYTF.

The DNA of the CDR3 is TGTGCCAGCAGCCCCGCGGGGGCCCAGAACACTGAAGCTTTCTTT. This codes for CASSPAGAQNTEAFF. The genes are TRBV11-3 and TRBJ1-1; TRBD1 might be the D (6 bases). Trimming pared 5 bases from V and 1 base from J, leaving 14 bases between. The length of the CDR3 is 15 residues. Germline CDR1 is SGHNT and CDR2 is YENEEA.

This clone was observed a handful of times. This chain connects TRBV5-1 to TRBJ2-5; 9 positions agree with TRBD2. Germline V CDR1 and CDR2: SGHRS, YFSETQ. This CDR3 spans 16 amino acids. The V and J ends lost 0 bases and 5 bases, in that order; junction bases with no gene match: 8. The CDR3 DNA follows: TGCGCCAGCAGCTTGGAACGCGGGGGGGCACGGGAGACCCAGTACTTC. Protein product: CASSLERGGARETQYF.

This clone was seen only once. V and J are TRBV29-1 and TRBJ2-2, with D tentatively TRBD2 (6 bases). Trimming took off 4 bases at V and 5 bases at J, with 14 bases between the two ends. The CDR3 has 14 residues. The germline gives CDR1 SQVTM, CDR2 ANQGSEA. CDR3 amino acids: CSVGISGGTGELFF. The CDR3 DNA follows: TGCAGCGTTGGGATTTCTGGGGGGACCGGGGAGCTGTTTTTT.

A few counts support this clone. The chain joins TRBV19 to TRBJ1-1; D not resolved. The CDR3 is 12 amino acids. The V gene lost 9 bases and the J gene lost 0 bases, with 8 bases spanning the gap. Looked up from germline, CDR1 is LNHDA and CDR2 is SQIVND (reference sequence). The CDR3: CASLDLNTEAFF. For the CDR3, the DNA is TGTGCCAGCCTGGACCTGAACACTGAAGCTTTCTTT.

The gene calls are TRBV7-9 and TRBJ2-5; weak D call: TRBD1 (5 bases). Germline V gene data show CDR1 as SEHNR and CDR2 as FQNEAQ (reference sequence). The germline V and J ends were trimmed by 1 base and 5 bases, with 14 bases remaining between them. The CDR3 contains 15 residues. The CDR3 DNA reads TGTGCCAGCAGCTTAGAGAGACAGAGCATGGAGACCCAGTACTTC. Its translation: CASSLERQSMETQYF. The full variable domain, its missing parts supplied by reference TRBV7-9 and TRBJ2-5, is DTGVSQNPRHKITKRGQNVTFRCDPISEHNRLYWYRQTLGQGPEFLTYFQNEAQLEKSRLLSDRFSAERPKGSFSTLEIQRTEQGDSAMYLCASSLERQSMETQYFGPGTRLLVL.

This chain links TRBV18 with TRBJ2-5; tentatively, D is TRBD1 (5 bases). V lost 2 bases and J 7 bases, leaving 14 bases between the germline ends. The CDR3 extends over 14 amino acids. Germline V CDR1 and CDR2: KGHSH, LQKENI. The DNA of the CDR3 is TGTGCCAGCTCACCAGACAGTGGTTGGGGGACCCAGTACTTC. Its protein product is CASSPDSGWGTQYF.

The rearrangement uses TRBV7-9 and TRBJ1-2, with unresolved D. V lost 0 bases and J lost 6, with 8 bases in between. CDR3 length: 13 amino acids. The V gene's germline CDR1 is SEHNR and CDR2 FQNEAQ (reference sequence). This CDR3 is CASSLAGDNGYTF. The CDR3, as DNA: TGTGCCAGCAGCTTAGCAGGAGACAATGGCTACACCTTC.

The genes are TRBV6-5 and TRBJ1-2; 8 bases fit TRBD1. The CDR3 has 14 amino acids. The junction had 7 bases not matched to a gene; V was cut back by 5 bases and J by 5 bases. Germline V gene lookup returns CDR1 MNHEY and CDR2 SVGAGI. The CDR3 DNA sequence: TGTGCCAGCAGTATTCGACAGGGGCTGTATGGCTACACCTTC. Translating it yields CASSIRQGLYGYTF.

CDR3 in DNA: TGTGCCAGCAGCGTAGATTCCGGGATGGTTATCGGGGAGCTGTTTTTT. This sequence encodes CASSVDSGMVIGELFF. The V call is TRBV9, the J call TRBJ2-2; possibly TRBD2 for D (5 bases). Germline V CDR1 and CDR2: SGDLS, YYNGEE. The CDR3 contains 16 residues. V was cut by 0 bases and J by 7 bases, with 16 bases left in between.

This clone showed up just a few times. The chain links TRBV9 to TRBJ1-1, with 8 nucleotides matching TRBD1. After removal of 4 bases from V and 5 bases from J, the junction contained 7 bases not matched to a gene. Per the germline V gene, CDR1 is SGDLS and CDR2 is YYNGEE. This CDR3 region has 14 residues. CDR3 in DNA: TGTGCCAGCAGCATATCACAGGGGGGGACTGAAGCTTTCTTT. This translates into CASSISQGGTEAFF. Together with reference TRBV9 and TRBJ1-1, the CDR3 gives the full variable domain: DSGVTQTPKHLITATGQRVTLRCSPRSGDLSVYWYQQSLDQGLQFLIQYYNGEERAKGNILERFSAQQFPDLHSELNLSSLELGDSALYFCASSISQGGTEAFFGQGTRLTVV.

As concerns this clone: Compared with germline, one end of the junction differs, possibly owing to a read error. The chain uses TRBV10-1 and TRBJ2-7; tentative D call: TRBD1 (6 bases). Germline assignment: CDR1 WNHNN and CDR2 SYGVQD (reference sequence). CDR3 length: 14 residues. CDR3 nucleotide sequence: TGCGCCAGCAGGTCGACAGGACAATCCTCCGAGCAGTACTTC. It codes for CASRSTGQSSEQYF.

The rearrangement joins TRBV7-8 to TRBJ2-1; 10 positions match TRBD2. Germline CDR1 SGHVS, CDR2 FQNEAQ. The CDR3 contains 18 residues. V was clipped by 3 bases and J by 8 bases; unmatched bases: 16. CDR3 sequence: CASSLLAGVLTGEDEQFF. CDR3 nucleotide sequence: TGTGCCAGCAGCTTGCTAGCGGGAGTATTAACTGGAGAGGATGAGCAGTTCTTC.

This rearrangement joins TRBV29-1 to TRBJ1-1; D is unresolved. Germline V gene data show CDR1 as SQVTM and CDR2 as ANQGSEA. V shed 7 bases and J shed 0 bases, with 18 bases lying between them. The CDR3 has 15 amino acids. CDR3 sequence: CSASSQKPMNTEAFF. CDR3 bases: TGCAGCGCCTCGTCCCAAAAACCCATGAACACTGAAGCTTTCTTT. The full variable domain, rest sourced from reference TRBV29-1 and TRBJ1-1, is SAVISQKPSRDICQRGTSLTIQCQVDSQVTMMFWYRQQPGQSLTLIATANQGSEATYESGFVIDKFPISRPNLTFSTLTVSNMSPEDSSIYLCSASSQKPMNTEAFFGQGTRLTVV.

J is TRBJ1-1 and V is TRBV11-3; no clear D. The germline gives CDR1 SGHNT, CDR2 YENEEA. V lost 6 bases and J 2 bases, leaving 10 bases between the germline ends. This CDR3 has 13 residues. The CDR3 DNA is TGTGCCAGCAGGAAATATCGAAACACTGAAGCTTTCTTT. Translated: CASRKYRNTEAFF. Looking up the rest from reference TRBV11-3 and TRBJ1-1 gives the full variable domain: EAGVVQSPRYKIIEKKQPVAFWCNPISGHNTLYWYLQNLGQGPELLIRYENEEAVDDSQLPKDRFSAERLKGVDSTLKIQPAELGDSAVYLCASRKYRNTEAFFGQGTRLTVV.

The genes are TRBV5-1 and TRBJ2-1; TRBD1 aligns across 10 bases. CDR1 is SGHRS, CDR2 YFSETQ, per germline. The V segment lost 3 bases and the J segment 3 bases; nucleotides outside the gene matches: 3. The CDR3 totals 15 residues. The CDR3 loop reads CASSWGTGDYNEQFF. The CDR3 bases are TGCGCCAGCAGCTGGGGGACAGGGGACTACAATGAGCAGTTCTTC.

The CDR3 DNA reads TGTGCCAGCAGCCAAGGGACCGGGGAGCTGTTTTTT. It codes for CASSQGTGELFF. This chain links TRBV3-1 (or the pseudogene TRBV3-2) with TRBJ2-2; D remains unclear. Germline lookup yields CDR1 LGHDT and CDR2 YNNKEL (reference sequence). The CDR3 runs 12 residues. The V and J ends lost 1 base and 5 bases respectively, with 2 bases between them.

The chain couples TRBV5-1 to TRBJ2-5; D is ambiguous. The CDR3 runs 15 residues. V gave up 4 bases and J gave up 2 bases, with 15 bases separating them. Per the germline V gene, CDR1 is SGHRS and CDR2 is YFSETQ. CDR3 coding DNA: TGCGCCAGCAGCCCTCACCTCCCCTCACAAGAGACCCAGTACTTC. Encoded protein: CASSPHLPSQETQYF.

The V and J genes are TRBV6-5 and TRBJ1-2; 7 positions match TRBD1. J was trimmed by 4 bases and V by 6 bases; bases with no gene match: 5. Germline V gene data show CDR1 as MNHEY and CDR2 as SVGAGI. CDR3 length: 13 amino acids. The CDR3 loop reads CASSLDRVYGYTF. For the CDR3, the DNA is TGTGCCAGCAGCCTCGACAGGGTCTATGGCTACACCTTC.

The V gene is TRBV4-3, the J gene TRBJ1-2; D is unresolved. CDR1 LGHNA and CDR2 YSLEER come from the germline V gene. The CDR3 is 14 residues long. V lost 0 bases and J 4 bases, leaving 9 bases between the germline ends. The CDR3 DNA reads TGCGCCAGCAGCCAAGATTTAATTGGCTATGGCTACACCTTC. Its protein is CASSQDLIGYGYTF.

This clone showed up just once. V usage is TRBV18 and J usage is TRBJ1-5; 7 bases line up with TRBD1. V shed 4 bases, J shed 2 bases, and the junction held 2 bases outside the gene matches. The CDR3 has 14 amino acids. From germline, CDR1 is KGHSH and CDR2 LQKENI. For the CDR3, the DNA is TGTGCCAGCTCACAAACAGGGGGCAATCAGCCCCAGCATTTT. Encoded protein: CASSQTGGNQPQHF.

The rearrangement joins TRBV5-1 to TRBJ2-2, with 8 bases aligning to TRBD2. This CDR3 is 17 amino acids long. Trimming cost V 5 bases and J 2 bases; bases outside gene matches: 11. Germline V CDR1 and CDR2: SGHRS, YFSETQ. CDR3 DNA: TGCGCCAGCAGGTCCACTCAAACTAGCGGCAACACCGGGGAGCTGTTTTTT. This translates into CASRSTQTSGNTGELFF.